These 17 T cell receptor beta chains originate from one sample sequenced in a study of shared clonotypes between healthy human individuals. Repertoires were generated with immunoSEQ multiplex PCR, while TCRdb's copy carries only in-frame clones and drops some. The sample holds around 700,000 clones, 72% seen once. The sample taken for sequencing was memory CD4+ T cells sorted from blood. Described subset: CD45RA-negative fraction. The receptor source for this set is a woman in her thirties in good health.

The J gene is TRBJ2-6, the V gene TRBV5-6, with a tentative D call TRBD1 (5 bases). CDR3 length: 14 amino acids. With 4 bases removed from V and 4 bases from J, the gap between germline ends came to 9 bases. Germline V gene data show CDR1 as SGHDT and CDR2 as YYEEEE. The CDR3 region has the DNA TGTGCCAGCAGCCCCCAGGGCGGGGCCAACGTCCTGACTTTC. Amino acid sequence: CASSPQGGANVLTF.

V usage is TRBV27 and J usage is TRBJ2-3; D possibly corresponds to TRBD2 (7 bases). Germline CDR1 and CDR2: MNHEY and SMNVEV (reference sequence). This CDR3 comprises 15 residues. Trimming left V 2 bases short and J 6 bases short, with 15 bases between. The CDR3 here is CASSLGGAARDTQYF. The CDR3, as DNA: TGTGCCAGCAGTTTAGGGGGGGCGGCCCGGGATACGCAGTATTTT.

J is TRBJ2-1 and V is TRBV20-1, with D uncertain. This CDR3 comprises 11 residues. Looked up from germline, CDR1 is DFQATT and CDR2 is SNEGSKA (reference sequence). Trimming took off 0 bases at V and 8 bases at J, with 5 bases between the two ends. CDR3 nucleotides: TGCAGTGCTAGAGATGACTATGAGCAGTTCTTC. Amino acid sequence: CSARDDYEQFF.

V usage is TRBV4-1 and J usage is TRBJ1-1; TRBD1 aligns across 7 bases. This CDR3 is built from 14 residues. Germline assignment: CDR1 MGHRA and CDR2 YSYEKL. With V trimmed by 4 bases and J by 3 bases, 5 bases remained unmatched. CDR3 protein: CASSPRGTDTEAFF. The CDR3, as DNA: TGCGCCAGCAGCCCCAGGGGGACCGACACTGAAGCTTTCTTT.

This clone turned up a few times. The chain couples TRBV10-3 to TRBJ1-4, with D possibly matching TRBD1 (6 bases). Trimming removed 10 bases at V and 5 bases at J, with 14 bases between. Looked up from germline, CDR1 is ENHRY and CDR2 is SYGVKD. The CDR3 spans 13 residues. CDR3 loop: CATADRINEKLFF. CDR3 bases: TGTGCCACCGCGGACAGAATAAATGAAAAACTGTTTTTT.

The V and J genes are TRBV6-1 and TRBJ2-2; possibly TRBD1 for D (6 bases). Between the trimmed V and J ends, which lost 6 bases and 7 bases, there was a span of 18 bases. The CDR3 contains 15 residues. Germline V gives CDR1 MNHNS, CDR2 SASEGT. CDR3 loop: CASSGQPGAIGELFF. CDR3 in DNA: TGTGCCAGCAGCGGACAGCCCGGCGCGATCGGGGAGCTGTTTTTT.

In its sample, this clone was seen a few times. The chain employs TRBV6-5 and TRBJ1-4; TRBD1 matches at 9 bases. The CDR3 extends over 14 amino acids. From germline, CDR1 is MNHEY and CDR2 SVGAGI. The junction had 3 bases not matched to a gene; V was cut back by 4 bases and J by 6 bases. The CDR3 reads CASSSGQGYEKLFF. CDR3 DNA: TGTGCCAGCAGTTCGGGACAGGGCTATGAAAAACTGTTTTTT.

The CDR3 is CASRGGTVSTEAFF. The CDR3 nucleotides are TGTGCCAGTAGAGGGGGGACCGTGAGCACTGAAGCTTTCTTT. The chain uses TRBV19 and TRBJ1-1, with D perhaps matching TRBD1 (6 bases). CDR1 LNHDA and CDR2 SQIVND come from the germline V gene (reference sequence). Deletions cut 6 bases from V and 4 bases from J, with 15 bases between. CDR3 length: 14 amino acids.

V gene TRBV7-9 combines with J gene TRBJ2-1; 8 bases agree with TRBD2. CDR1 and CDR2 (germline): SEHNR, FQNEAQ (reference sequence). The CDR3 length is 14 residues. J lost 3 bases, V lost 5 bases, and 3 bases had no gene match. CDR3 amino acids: CASSRTSFYNEQFF. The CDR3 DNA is TGTGCCAGCAGCCGGACTAGCTTCTACAATGAGCAGTTCTTC.

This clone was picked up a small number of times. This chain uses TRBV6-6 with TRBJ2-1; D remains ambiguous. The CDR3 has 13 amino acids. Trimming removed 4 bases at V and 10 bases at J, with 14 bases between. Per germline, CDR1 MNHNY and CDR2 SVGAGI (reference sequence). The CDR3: CASSFLGYSEQFF. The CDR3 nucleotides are TGTGCCAGCAGTTTTCTAGGGTACTCCGAGCAGTTCTTC.

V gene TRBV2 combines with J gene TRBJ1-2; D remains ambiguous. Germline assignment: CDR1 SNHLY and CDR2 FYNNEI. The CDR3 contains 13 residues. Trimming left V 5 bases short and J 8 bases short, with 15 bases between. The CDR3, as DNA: TGTGCCAGCAGTTTACGGCCAGGTCTAGGCTACACCTTC. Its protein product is CASSLRPGLGYTF.

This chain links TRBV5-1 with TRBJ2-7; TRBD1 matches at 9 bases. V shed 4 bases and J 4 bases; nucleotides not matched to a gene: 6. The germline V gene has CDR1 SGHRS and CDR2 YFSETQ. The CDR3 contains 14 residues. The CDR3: CASSNTGGPYEQYF. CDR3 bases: TGCGCCAGCAGCAATACAGGGGGCCCGTACGAGCAGTACTTC.

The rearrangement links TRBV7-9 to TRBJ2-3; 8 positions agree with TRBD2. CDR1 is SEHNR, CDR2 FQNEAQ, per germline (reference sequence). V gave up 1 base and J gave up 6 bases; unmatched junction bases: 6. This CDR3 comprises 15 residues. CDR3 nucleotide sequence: TGTGCCAGCAGCTTAGTTCTCGCGGGAGGTGATACGCAGTATTTT. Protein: CASSLVLAGGDTQYF.

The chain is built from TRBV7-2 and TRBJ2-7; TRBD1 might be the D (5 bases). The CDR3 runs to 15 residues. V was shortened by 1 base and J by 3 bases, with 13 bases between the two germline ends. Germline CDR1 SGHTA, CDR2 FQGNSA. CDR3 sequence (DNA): TGTGCCAGCAGCTTAGGGGGCGTGGCAGGCTACGAGCAGTACTTC. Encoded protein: CASSLGGVAGYEQYF.

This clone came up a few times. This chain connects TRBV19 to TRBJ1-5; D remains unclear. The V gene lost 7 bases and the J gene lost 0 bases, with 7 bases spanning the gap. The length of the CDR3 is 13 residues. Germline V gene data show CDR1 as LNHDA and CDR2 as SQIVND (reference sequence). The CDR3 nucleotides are TGTGCCAGTAATTGGGGTAGCAATCAGCCCCAGCATTTT. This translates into CASNWGSNQPQHF.

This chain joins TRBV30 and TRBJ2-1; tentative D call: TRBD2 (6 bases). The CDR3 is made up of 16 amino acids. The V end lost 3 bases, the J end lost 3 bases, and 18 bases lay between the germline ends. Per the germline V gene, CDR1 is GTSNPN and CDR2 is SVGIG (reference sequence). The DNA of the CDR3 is TGTGCCTGGAGCCACTCCGGGACTCCCTTCTACAATGAGCAGTTCTTC. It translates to CAWSHSGTPFYNEQFF.

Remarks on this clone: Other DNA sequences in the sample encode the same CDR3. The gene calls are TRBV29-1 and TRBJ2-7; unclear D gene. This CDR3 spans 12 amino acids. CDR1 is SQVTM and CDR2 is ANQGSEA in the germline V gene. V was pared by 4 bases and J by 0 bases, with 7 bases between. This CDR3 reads CSVAADSYEQYF. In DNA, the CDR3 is TGCAGCGTTGCGGCAGACTCCTACGAGCAGTACTTC.